The 9 T cell receptor beta chains presented below share a single source sample, sequenced in a study of shared clonotypes between healthy human individuals. Sequencing used immunoSEQ multiplex PCR; TCRdb keeps in-frame clones, though not all of them. Here the sample spans fewer than 650,000 clones, around 78% being singletons. The sequenced sample consisted of PBMCs. Receptor source: a middle-aged woman in good health. Some clones in this sample may be carry-over from other donors' samples.

The V and J genes are TRBV7-3 and TRBJ1-1; no reliable D call. The germline V gene has CDR1 SGHTA and CDR2 FQGTGA. The CDR3 loop spans 13 amino acids. V lost 6 bases, J lost 7 bases, and 15 bases lay in between. This CDR3 is CASSEVLGLEAFF. The CDR3 bases are TGTGCCAGCAGTGAAGTGTTAGGGCTTGAAGCTTTCTTT.

This clone appeared a single time. The junction departs from germline at one end; a sequencing error may be responsible. This chain joins TRBV5-1 and TRBJ2-7; maybe TRBD1 (6 bases). The CDR3 spans 15 residues. Germline CDR1 SGHRS, CDR2 YFSETQ. The CDR3 sequence is CASSFGDTASYEQYF. CDR3 DNA sequence: TGCGCCAGCAGCTTTGGGGACACGGCCTCCTACGAGCAATACTTC.

The rearrangement links TRBV5-1 to TRBJ2-5; D is perhaps TRBD2 (5 bases). The V gene's germline CDR1 is SGHRS and CDR2 YFSETQ. V was shortened by 6 bases and J by 7 bases, with 25 bases between the two germline ends. CDR3 length: 16 amino acids. CDR3 DNA sequence: TGCGCCAGCACCCAGTGGGAGCCATACCACCCAGGGACCCAGTACTTC. Its translation is CASTQWEPYHPGTQYF.

As concerns this clone: Relative to the germline gene, one junction end is altered; a read error may explain this. The sample carries other DNA sequences with the same CDR3. The chain carries TRBV5-1 and TRBJ2-6; 9 positions agree with TRBD1. The germline gives CDR1 SGHRS, CDR2 YFSETQ. This CDR3 has 16 amino acids. CDR3 bases: TGCGCCAGCAAGGAACAGGGGGCATCTGGGGCCAATGTCCTGACTTTC. Its protein product is CASKEQGASGANVLTF.

As for this clone: One end of the junction varies from germline; a read error may be responsible. This chain connects TRBV6-1 to TRBJ1-4; D perhaps matches TRBD1 (6 bases). In germline, CDR1 is MNHNS, CDR2 SASEGT. This CDR3 comprises 13 residues. As DNA, the CDR3 is TGTGCCAGCAGTGAAGAGAGGGGGGGGCGCGGGAATTTT. Protein product: CASSEERGGRGNF.

This clone was observed a few times. This rearrangement joins TRBV9 to TRBJ2-3, with no clear D. The ends were cut back, 0 bases at V and 6 bases at J, with 5 bases in the middle. The CDR3 spans 12 residues. CDR1 and CDR2 (germline): SGDLS, YYNGEE. The CDR3 loop reads CASSVDLDTQYF. Here the CDR3 DNA reads TGTGCCAGCAGCGTAGATCTGGATACGCAGTATTTT.

This clone was found a few times. V is TRBV7-2 and J is TRBJ1-1; D is ambiguous. In germline, CDR1 is SGHTA, CDR2 FQGNSA. Trimming pared 1 base from V and 1 base from J, leaving 10 bases between. The CDR3 loop spans 15 amino acids. The CDR3 is CASSLVRQKNTEAFF. In nucleotides, the CDR3 is TGTGCCAGCAGCTTAGTACGGCAGAAGAACACTGAAGCTTTCTTT. Full variable domain (outside the CDR3, taken from reference TRBV7-2 and TRBJ1-1): GAGVSQSPSNKVTEKGKDVELRCDPISGHTALYWYRQSLGQGLEFLIYFQGNSAPDKSGLPSDRFSAERTGGSVSTLTIQRTQQEDSAVYLCASSLVRQKNTEAFFGQGTRLTVV.

Only a few counts were recorded for this clone. The V gene is TRBV7-7, the J gene TRBJ1-5, with D unresolved. CDR3 length: 13 amino acids. V dropped 2 bases and J dropped 3 bases, with 5 bases sitting between them. Per germline, CDR1 SSHAT and CDR2 FNYEAQ (reference sequence). CDR3 nucleotides: TGTGCCAGCAGCTTAAATCCCAATCAGCCCCAGCATTTT. Amino acids: CASSLNPNQPQHF.

The chain couples TRBV5-5 to TRBJ1-1; D is perhaps TRBD1 (5 bases). Between the trimmed V and J ends, which lost 0 bases and 4 bases, there was a span of 16 bases. Germline V gene sequence: CDR1 SGHKS, CDR2 YYEKEE (reference sequence). CDR3 length equals 16 residues. The CDR3 DNA reads as TGTGCCAGCAGCTTGGTGTCTGTCGGGGGTGGCACTGAAGCTTTCTTT. Translated, it gives CASSLVSVGGGTEAFF.